This record covers a single TCR beta chain. Its antigen is not identified. The sample comes from a study of OX40 agonist ivuxolimab in advanced cancers. About the research overall: Dose-escalation patients' cancers were hepatocellular carcinoma, melanoma, renal cell or head and neck cancer. Earlier anti-PD-1, anti-PD-L1 or anti-CTLA-4 therapy was permitted; about 39% had received some.

Here immunoSEQ multiplex PCR was the method, and the copy in TCRdb shows in-frame clones only, minus some. There are 50,000 to 85,000 clones in the sample; roughly four fifths occur only once, and around 2.5% lies in the top ten. The trim removed 3 bases at V and 9 bases at J, leaving 11 bases unmatched. The germline CDR1 and CDR2 sequences are SGHAT and FQNNGV. CDR3 length: 16 residues. Study-wide findings and caveats: The study observed clonal expansion of CD4+ and CD8+ blood T cells by week 6 at 0.1 to 3.0 mg/kg. At 0.1-3.0 mg/kg, partial responders had clonal expansion among the lowest observed.

The clonotype originates from an adult with an advanced solid tumor such as melanoma, head and neck, liver or kidney cancer. This material consisted of CD4+ or CD8+ T cells sorted from blood, taken in a trial of the OX40 agonist ivuxolimab. V and J are TRBV11-2 and TRBJ2-1; the match to TRBD2 covers 10 bases. Here the CDR3 DNA reads TGTGCCAGCAGCTTTAGTCTAGCGGGAGTGTACGGTGAGCAGTTCTTC. Translated, it gives CASSFSLAGVYGEQFF.